The 8 T cell receptor beta chains reported below all come from one sample, sequenced in a study of beta chain features in type 1 diabetes. Expressed TCRB transcripts were sequenced because the isolated RNA had all been reverse transcribed beforehand. Only in-frame clones appear in the TCRdb table, and some are missing; sequencing was by immunoSEQ multiplex PCR. The table has around 340,000 clones, around a fifth seen once. Sequenced input: naive CD4+ T cells from blood. These receptors all come from a woman aged 18 to 35 in good health.

This rearrangement joins TRBV7-2 to TRBJ2-4; TRBD2 is a possible D gene (6 bases). The CDR3 spans 14 residues. Trimming removed 3 bases from V and 8 bases from J, with 14 bases in between. Germline CDR1 is SGHTA and CDR2 is FQGNSA. The CDR3 coding sequence is TGTGCCAGCAGCTTCGGACTAATCATAGACATTCAGTACTTC. It encodes CASSFGLIIDIQYF. The variable domain in full, with the rest retrieved from reference TRBV7-2 and TRBJ2-4, is GAGVSQSPSNKVTEKGKDVELRCDPISGHTALYWYRQSLGQGLEFLIYFQGNSAPDKSGLPSDRFSAERTGGSVSTLTIQRTQQEDSAVYLCASSFGLIIDIQYFGAGTRLSVL.

V and J are TRBV5-4 and TRBJ2-2; TRBD2 matches 8 bases. The CDR3 loop spans 16 amino acids. V shed 4 bases and J 4 bases; nucleotides not matched to a gene: 9. Germline assignment: CDR1 SGHNT and CDR2 YYREEE (reference sequence). The CDR3 DNA sequence: TGTGCCAGCAGCCCCGGGGGGGGGAGAGGCACCGGGGAGCTGTTTTTT. Translated, it gives CASSPGGGRGTGELFF.

The rearrangement uses TRBV23-1 and TRBJ1-1, with D perhaps TRBD1 (5 bases). TRBV23-1 is assigned to the ORF class and has an uncertain function. The CDR3 is made up of 15 amino acids. V shed 4 bases and J shed 2 bases, with 14 bases lying between them. The CDR3, as DNA: TGCGCCAGCAGTCCAAAGGGGCTCTCAAACACTGAAGCTTTCTTT. It is translated as CASSPKGLSNTEAFF.

The CDR3 loop is CATSSSGPQHF. In DNA form, the CDR3 reads TGTGCCACCAGCAGCAGTGGGCCCCAGCATTTT. V usage is TRBV15 and J usage is TRBJ1-5; D is uncertain. This CDR3 spans 11 amino acids. Germline V gene sequence: CDR1 LNHNV, CDR2 YYDKDF (reference sequence). Trimming took off 3 bases at V and 9 bases at J, with 6 bases between the two ends.

The rearrangement joins TRBV9 to TRBJ2-7, with TRBD2 matching over 11 bases. V lost 6 bases and J lost 7; bases outside the gene matches: 9. The CDR3 is 14 amino acids. CDR1 and CDR2 from the germline V gene are SGDLS and YYNGEE. The DNA of the CDR3 is TGTGCCAGCAACTTAGCGGGGGGGCCGGGAGAGCAGTACTTC. Its translation is CASNLAGGPGEQYF.

This sequence joins TRBV11-2 and TRBJ2-1; D is unclear. The V gene lost 5 bases and the J gene lost 7 bases, with 6 bases spanning the gap. Germline V CDR1 and CDR2: SGHAT, FQNNGV. The CDR3 runs to 11 residues. The DNA of the CDR3 is TGTGCCAGCAGCGAGCCAAATGAGCAGTTCTTC. It codes for CASSEPNEQFF.

The chain is built from TRBV7-9 and TRBJ2-3, with 7 bases identical to TRBD1. Trimming at V came to 5 bases and at J to 5 bases, leaving 7 bases not matched to a gene. This CDR3 spans 14 amino acids. Germline V gene data show CDR1 as SEHNR and CDR2 as FQNEAQ (reference sequence). CDR3 residues: CASSRQGGGDTQYF. In DNA form, the CDR3 reads TGTGCCAGCAGCCGACAGGGTGGCGGAGATACGCAGTATTTT.

The chain links TRBV10-3 to TRBJ1-1; D not resolved. This CDR3 is 14 amino acids long. Germline loops: CDR1 ENHRY, CDR2 SYGVKD. Deletions cut 4 bases from V and 1 base from J, with 10 bases between. Here the CDR3 reads CAISVAGGNTEAFF. The CDR3 DNA sequence: TGTGCCATCAGTGTTGCAGGAGGGAACACTGAAGCTTTCTTT.